A selection of T cell receptor beta chains follows, all from one sample in a study of early T cells in non-severe SARS-CoV-2 infection. Each CDR3 protein gets one entry after TCRdb re-called the 5' RACE reads with MiXCR. The data hold some 66,000 distinct CDR3 sequences, with around 8.7% observed a single time. Material for sequencing was whole blood. The receptor source for this set is an adult who was a healthcare worker with PCR-confirmed SARS-CoV-2 infection or an uninfected control (not recorded which). CDR3s include the opening cysteine and the closing phenylalanine or tryptophan. Fields, in order: D gene, J gene, clone size, V gene, CDR3 protein, CDR3 DNA. D genes are given only for firm matches. Some rows have no size entry. The others give once, few or many, or a class for an expanded clone.

d_call: TRBD1; j_call: TRBJ1-4; clone_size: many; v_call: TRBV18; cdr3_aa: CASSPGTVGEKLFF; cdr3_nt: TGTGCCAGCTCACCAGGGACAGTCGGGGAAAAACTGTTTTTT
d_call: NA; j_call: TRBJ2-7; clone_size: NA; v_call: TRBV6-2/TRBV6-3; cdr3_aa: CASSERSPTYEQYF; cdr3_nt: TGTGCCAGCAGTGAGCGATCTCCCACCTACGAGCAGTACTTC
d_call: NA; j_call: TRBJ1-2; clone_size: many; v_call: TRBV12-3/TRBV12-4; cdr3_aa: CASSPGIWHGYTF; cdr3_nt: TGTGCCAGCAGCCCAGGGATCTGGCATGGCTACACCTTC
d_call: TRBD2; j_call: TRBJ2-1; clone_size: NA; v_call: TRBV4-1; cdr3_aa: CASSQDPTSGWNEQFF; cdr3_nt: TGCGCCAGCAGCCAAGACCCGACTAGCGGGTGGAATGAGCAGTTCTTC
d_call: NA; j_call: TRBJ2-7; clone_size: few; v_call: TRBV28; cdr3_aa: CASGIYEQYF; cdr3_nt: TGTGCCAGCGGAATCTACGAGCAGTACTTC
d_call: TRBD1; j_call: TRBJ2-5; clone_size: many; v_call: TRBV18; cdr3_aa: CASSQGAEETQYF; cdr3_nt: TGTGCCAGCTCACAGGGGGCGGAAGAGACCCAGTACTTC
d_call: TRBD2; j_call: TRBJ2-5; clone_size: few; v_call: TRBV5-4; cdr3_aa: CASSSTSGGRQETQYF; cdr3_nt: TGTGCCAGCAGCTCAACTAGCGGAGGAAGACAAGAGACCCAGTACTTC
d_call: TRBD2; j_call: TRBJ2-1; clone_size: few; v_call: TRBV29-1; cdr3_aa: CSVAGSGRRGSYNEQFF; cdr3_nt: TGCAGCGTTGCGGGTAGCGGGAGGAGGGGCTCCTACAATGAGCAGTTCTTC
d_call: NA; j_call: TRBJ2-1; clone_size: few; v_call: TRBV15; cdr3_aa: CATSRGRGPYNEQFF; cdr3_nt: TGTGCCACCAGCAGAGGTCGGGGCCCCTACAATGAGCAGTTCTTC
d_call: NA; j_call: TRBJ2-7; clone_size: few; v_call: TRBV19; cdr3_aa: CASSPGARSAGQGYEQYF; cdr3_nt: TGTGCCAGTAGCCCCGGGGCCCGGTCGGCAGGCCAGGGCTACGAGCAGTACTTC
d_call: TRBD1; j_call: TRBJ2-1; clone_size: NA; v_call: TRBV5-1; cdr3_aa: CASSFEGQGRNEQFF; cdr3_nt: TGCGCCAGCAGCTTCGAGGGACAGGGGCGCAATGAGCAGTTCTTC
d_call: NA; j_call: TRBJ2-3; clone_size: few; v_call: TRBV7-9; cdr3_aa: CASSWPRSRSDTQYF; cdr3_nt: TGTGCCAGCAGCTGGCCCCGATCGAGATCAGATACGCAGTATTTT
d_call: TRBD1; j_call: TRBJ1-2; clone_size: many; v_call: TRBV7-9; cdr3_aa: CASSWRPTGGWDYGYTF; cdr3_nt: TGTGCCAGCAGCTGGAGACCCACAGGGGGATGGGACTATGGCTACACCTTC
d_call: NA; j_call: TRBJ1-2; clone_size: few; v_call: TRBV28; cdr3_aa: CASSSWEYGYTF; cdr3_nt: TGTGCCAGCAGTTCTTGGGAGTATGGCTACACCTTC
d_call: NA; j_call: TRBJ2-2; clone_size: NA; v_call: TRBV18; cdr3_aa: CASSFTLGGELFF; cdr3_nt: TGTGCCAGCTCATTTACCCTCGGCGGGGAGCTGTTTTTT
d_call: NA; j_call: TRBJ1-2; clone_size: NA; v_call: TRBV9; cdr3_aa: CASSVDPNYGYTF; cdr3_nt: TGTGCCAGCAGCGTAGACCCAAACTATGGCTACACCTTC
d_call: TRBD1; j_call: TRBJ1-5; clone_size: few; v_call: TRBV16; cdr3_aa: CASSDRDSNQPQHF; cdr3_nt: TGTGCCAGCAGCGACAGGGATAGCAATCAGCCCCAGCATTTT
d_call: NA; j_call: TRBJ1-5; clone_size: NA; v_call: TRBV3-1; cdr3_aa: CASSHLENQPQHF; cdr3_nt: TGTGCCAGCAGCCACCTAGAGAATCAGCCCCAGCATTTT
d_call: NA; j_call: TRBJ2-7; clone_size: many; v_call: TRBV30; cdr3_aa: CAWSGGQGVSGRMYEQYF; cdr3_nt: TGTGCCTGGAGCGGGGGACAGGGCGTTAGCGGGAGAATGTACGAGCAGTACTTC
d_call: TRBD2; j_call: TRBJ2-7; clone_size: many; v_call: TRBV20-1; cdr3_aa: CSATGSTSAHVF; cdr3_nt: TGCAGTGCTACGGGCTCAACTAGCGCCCATGTGTTC
d_call: NA; j_call: TRBJ2-7; clone_size: NA; v_call: TRBV7-6; cdr3_aa: CASSLIGADEQYF; cdr3_nt: TGTGCCAGCAGCTTGATTGGGGCGGACGAGCAGTACTTC
d_call: NA; j_call: TRBJ2-4; clone_size: NA; v_call: TRBV7-6; cdr3_aa: CASSYTTGGDIQYF; cdr3_nt: TGTGCCAGCAGCTATACGACCGGGGGCGACATTCAGTACTTC
d_call: TRBD2; j_call: TRBJ2-5; clone_size: many; v_call: TRBV6-6; cdr3_aa: CASRRTGTSETQYF; cdr3_nt: TGTGCCAGCAGGCGGACCGGGACTAGCGAAACCCAGTACTTC
d_call: NA; j_call: TRBJ2-1; clone_size: many; v_call: TRBV6-1; cdr3_aa: CASSEANEQFF; cdr3_nt: TGTGCCAGCAGTGAAGCGAATGAGCAGTTCTTC
d_call: TRBD2; j_call: TRBJ2-2; clone_size: NA; v_call: TRBV6-6; cdr3_aa: CASRSSGRFGELFF; cdr3_nt: TGTGCCAGCAGGAGTAGCGGGAGGTTCGGGGAGCTGTTTTTT
d_call: NA; j_call: TRBJ1-3; clone_size: NA; v_call: TRBV29-1; cdr3_aa: CSVVEGSGNTIYF; cdr3_nt: TGCAGCGTTGTCGAGGGCTCTGGAAACACCATATATTTT
d_call: NA; j_call: TRBJ2-7; clone_size: few; v_call: TRBV11-2; cdr3_aa: CASSLAGRGAGLREQYF; cdr3_nt: TGTGCCAGCAGCTTAGCTGGCAGGGGTGCGGGATTACGCGAGCAGTACTTC
d_call: NA; j_call: TRBJ2-3; clone_size: many; v_call: TRBV20-1; cdr3_aa: CSARDIVKLTDTQYF; cdr3_nt: TGCAGTGCTAGAGATATAGTGAAACTCACAGATACGCAGTATTTT
d_call: TRBD2; j_call: TRBJ2-1; clone_size: few; v_call: TRBV20-1; cdr3_aa: CSARSGSYNEQFF; cdr3_nt: TGCAGTGCTCGTAGCGGGAGTTACAATGAGCAGTTCTTC
d_call: NA; j_call: TRBJ1-1; clone_size: NA; v_call: TRBV7-8; cdr3_aa: CASSFQPGEAEAFF; cdr3_nt: TGTGCCAGCAGCTTCCAGCCCGGGGAAGCTGAAGCTTTCTTT
d_call: TRBD1; j_call: TRBJ1-1; clone_size: few; v_call: TRBV30; cdr3_aa: CAAGQTNTEAFF; cdr3_nt: TGTGCTGCGGGACAGACGAACACTGAAGCTTTCTTT
d_call: NA; j_call: TRBJ1-2; clone_size: many; v_call: TRBV30; cdr3_aa: CAWSDQGYTF; cdr3_nt: TGTGCCTGGAGTGACCAGGGCTACACCTTC